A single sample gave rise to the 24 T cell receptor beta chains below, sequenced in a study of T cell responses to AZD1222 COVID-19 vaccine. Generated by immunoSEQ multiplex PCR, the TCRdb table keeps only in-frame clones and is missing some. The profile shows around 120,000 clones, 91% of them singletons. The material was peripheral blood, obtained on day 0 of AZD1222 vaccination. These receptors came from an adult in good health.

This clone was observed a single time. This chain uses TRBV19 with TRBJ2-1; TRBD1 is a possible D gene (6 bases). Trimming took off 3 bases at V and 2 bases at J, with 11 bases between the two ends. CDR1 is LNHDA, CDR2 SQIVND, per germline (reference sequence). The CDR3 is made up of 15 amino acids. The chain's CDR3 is CASSILGAAYNEQFF. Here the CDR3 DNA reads TGTGCCAGTAGTATTCTGGGGGCTGCCTACAATGAGCAGTTCTTC.

CDR3: CASSPPRLAASSYEQYF. The CDR3 DNA reads TGTGCCAGCTCACCACCCAGACTAGCAGCTAGCTCCTACGAGCAGTACTTC. The chain couples TRBV18 to TRBJ2-7; 7 bases agree with TRBD2. J lost 0 bases, V lost 0 bases, and 8 bases had no gene match. The V gene's germline CDR1 is KGHSH and CDR2 LQKENI. This CDR3 is built from 17 residues. Full variable domain (rest looked up from reference TRBV18 and TRBJ2-7): NAGVMQNPRHLVRRRGQEARLRCSPMKGHSHVYWYRQLPEEGLKFMVYLQKENIIDESGMPKERFSAEFPKEGPSILRIQQVVRGDSAAYFCASSPPRLAASSYEQYFGPGTRLTVT.

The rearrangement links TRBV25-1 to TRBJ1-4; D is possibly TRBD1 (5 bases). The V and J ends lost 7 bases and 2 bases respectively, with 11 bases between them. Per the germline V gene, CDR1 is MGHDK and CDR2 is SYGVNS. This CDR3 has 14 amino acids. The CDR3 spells CASTVGGTNEKLFF. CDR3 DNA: TGTGCCAGCACCGTCGGGGGGACTAATGAAAAACTGTTTTTT.

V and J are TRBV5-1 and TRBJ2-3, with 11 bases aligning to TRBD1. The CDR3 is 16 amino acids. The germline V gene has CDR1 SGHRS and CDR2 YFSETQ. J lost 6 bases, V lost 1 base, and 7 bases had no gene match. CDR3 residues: CASSLQGQGARDTQYF. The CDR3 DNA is TGCGCCAGCAGCTTGCAAGGACAGGGGGCGAGGGATACGCAGTATTTT.

The CDR3 reads CASGGYRGYTF. CDR3 coding DNA: TGTGCCAGCGGAGGGTATCGTGGCTACACCTTC. The J gene is TRBJ1-2, the V gene TRBV9, with D unclear. The length of the CDR3 is 11 residues. Germline V gives CDR1 SGDLS, CDR2 YYNGEE. With 7 bases removed from V and 7 bases from J, the gap between germline ends came to 11 bases.

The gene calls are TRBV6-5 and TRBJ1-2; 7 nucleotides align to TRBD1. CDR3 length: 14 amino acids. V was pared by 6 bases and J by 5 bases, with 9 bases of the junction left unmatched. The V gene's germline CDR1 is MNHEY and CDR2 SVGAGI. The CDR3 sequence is CASRIDRVIYGYTF. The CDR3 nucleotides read TGTGCCAGCAGAATCGACAGGGTAATTTATGGCTACACCTTC.

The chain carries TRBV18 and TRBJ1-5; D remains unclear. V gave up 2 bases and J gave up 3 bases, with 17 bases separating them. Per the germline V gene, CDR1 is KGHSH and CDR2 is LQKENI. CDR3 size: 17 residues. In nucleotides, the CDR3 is TGTGCCAGCTCACCAATAGTTATAAGGACTGACAATCAGCCCCAGCATTTT. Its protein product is CASSPIVIRTDNQPQHF. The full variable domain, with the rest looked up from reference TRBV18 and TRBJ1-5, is NAGVMQNPRHLVRRRGQEARLRCSPMKGHSHVYWYRQLPEEGLKFMVYLQKENIIDESGMPKERFSAEFPKEGPSILRIQQVVRGDSAAYFCASSPIVIRTDNQPQHFGDGTRLSIL.

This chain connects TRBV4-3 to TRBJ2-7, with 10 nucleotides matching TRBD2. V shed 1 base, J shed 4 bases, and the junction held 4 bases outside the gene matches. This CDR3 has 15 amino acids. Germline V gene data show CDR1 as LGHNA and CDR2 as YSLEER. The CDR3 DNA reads TGCGCCAGCAGCCAAGTAGGACTAGCGGTATACGAGCAGTACTTC. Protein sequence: CASSQVGLAVYEQYF.

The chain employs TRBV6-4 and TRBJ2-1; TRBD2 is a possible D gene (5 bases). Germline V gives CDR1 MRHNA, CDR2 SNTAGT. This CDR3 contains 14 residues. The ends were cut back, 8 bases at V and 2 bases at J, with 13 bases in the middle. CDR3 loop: CASFRASTYNEQFF. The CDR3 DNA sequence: TGTGCCAGCTTCCGGGCTAGCACCTACAATGAGCAGTTCTTC.

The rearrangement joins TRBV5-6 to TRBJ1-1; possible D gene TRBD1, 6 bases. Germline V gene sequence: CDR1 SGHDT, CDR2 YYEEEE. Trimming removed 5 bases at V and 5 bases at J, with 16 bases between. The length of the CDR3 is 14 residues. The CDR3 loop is CASRPEGVLTEAFF. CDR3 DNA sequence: TGTGCCAGCAGACCAGAGGGGGTTCTGACTGAAGCTTTCTTT.

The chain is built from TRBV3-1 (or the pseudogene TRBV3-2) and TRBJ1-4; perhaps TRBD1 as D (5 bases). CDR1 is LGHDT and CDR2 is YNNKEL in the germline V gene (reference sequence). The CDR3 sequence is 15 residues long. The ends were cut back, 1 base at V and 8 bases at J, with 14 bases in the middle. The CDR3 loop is CASSQVRPWGEKLFF. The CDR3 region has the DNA TGTGCCAGCAGCCAAGTCCGACCCTGGGGGGAAAAACTGTTTTTT.

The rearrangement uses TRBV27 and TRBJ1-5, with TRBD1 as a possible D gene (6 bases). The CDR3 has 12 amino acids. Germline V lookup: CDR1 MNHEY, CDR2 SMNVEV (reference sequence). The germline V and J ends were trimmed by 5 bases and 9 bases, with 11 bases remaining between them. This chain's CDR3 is CASSGLGGPQHF. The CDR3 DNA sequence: TGTGCCAGCAGTGGGCTAGGGGGGCCCCAGCATTTT.

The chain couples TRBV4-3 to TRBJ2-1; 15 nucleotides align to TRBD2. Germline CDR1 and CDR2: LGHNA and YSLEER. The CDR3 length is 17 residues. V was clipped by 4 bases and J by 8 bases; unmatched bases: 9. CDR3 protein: CASSPLGLAGGLDEQFF. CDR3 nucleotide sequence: TGCGCCAGCAGCCCACTGGGACTAGCGGGAGGCTTGGATGAGCAGTTCTTC.

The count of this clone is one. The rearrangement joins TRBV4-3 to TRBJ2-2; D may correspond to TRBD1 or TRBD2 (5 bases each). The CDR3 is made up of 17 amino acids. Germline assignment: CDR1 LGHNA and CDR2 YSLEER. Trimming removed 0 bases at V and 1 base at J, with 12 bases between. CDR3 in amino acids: CASSQDWGSWNTGELFF. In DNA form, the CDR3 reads TGCGCCAGCAGCCAAGATTGGGGGAGTTGGAACACCGGGGAGCTGTTTTTT.

The DNA of the CDR3 is TGCAGCGTTGAAGTTGGGCGGAATTCACCCCTCCACTTT. Translated: CSVEVGRNSPLHF. V gene TRBV29-1 combines with J gene TRBJ1-6; D not certain. Trimming cost V 1 base and J 7 bases, with 8 bases left between them. The germline gives CDR1 SQVTM, CDR2 ANQGSEA. This CDR3 is built from 13 residues.

The CDR3 reads CASIRGGTGTEAFF. Written as DNA, the CDR3 is TGTGCCAGCATCAGAGGGGGCACGGGCACTGAAGCTTTCTTT. The J gene is TRBJ1-1, the V gene TRBV6-5; TRBD1 matches 7 bases. V dropped 7 bases and J dropped 4; count of bases not matched to a gene: 9. The CDR3 has 14 residues. CDR1 is MNHEY, CDR2 SVGAGI, per germline.

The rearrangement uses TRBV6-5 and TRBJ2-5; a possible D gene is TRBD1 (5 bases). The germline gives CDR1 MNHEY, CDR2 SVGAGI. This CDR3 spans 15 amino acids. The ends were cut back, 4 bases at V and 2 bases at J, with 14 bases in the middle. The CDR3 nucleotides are TGTGCCAGCAGTTGGCGACAGAGTAGTCAAGAGACCCAGTACTTC. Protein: CASSWRQSSQETQYF.

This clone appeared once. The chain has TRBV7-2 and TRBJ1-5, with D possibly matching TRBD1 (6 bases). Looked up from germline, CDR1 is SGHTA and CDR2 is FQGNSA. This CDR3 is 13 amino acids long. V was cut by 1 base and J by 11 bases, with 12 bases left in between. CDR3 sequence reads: CASSLGRGDTQHF. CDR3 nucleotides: TGTGCCAGCAGCTTAGGACGAGGGGACACCCAGCATTTT.

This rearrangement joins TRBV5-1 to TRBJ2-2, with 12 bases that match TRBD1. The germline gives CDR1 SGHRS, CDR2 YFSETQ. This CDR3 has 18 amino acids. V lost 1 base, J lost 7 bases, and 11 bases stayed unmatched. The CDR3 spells CASSLRAVGQGAVGELFF. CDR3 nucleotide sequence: TGCGCCAGCAGCTTGCGGGCTGTGGGACAGGGGGCAGTCGGGGAGCTGTTTTTT.

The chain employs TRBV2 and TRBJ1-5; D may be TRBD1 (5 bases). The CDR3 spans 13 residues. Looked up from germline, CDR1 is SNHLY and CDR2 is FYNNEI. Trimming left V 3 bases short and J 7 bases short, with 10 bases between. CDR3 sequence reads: CASSDESGQPQHF. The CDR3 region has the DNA TGTGCCAGCAGTGACGAGTCAGGGCAGCCCCAGCATTTT.

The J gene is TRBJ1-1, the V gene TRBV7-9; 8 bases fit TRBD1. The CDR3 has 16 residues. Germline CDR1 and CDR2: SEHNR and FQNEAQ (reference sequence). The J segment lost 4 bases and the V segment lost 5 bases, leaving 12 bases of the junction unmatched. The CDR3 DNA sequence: TGTGCCAGCAGCCAGGGGACAGGTGGTGTAACCACTGAAGCTTTCTTT. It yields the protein CASSQGTGGVTTEAFF.

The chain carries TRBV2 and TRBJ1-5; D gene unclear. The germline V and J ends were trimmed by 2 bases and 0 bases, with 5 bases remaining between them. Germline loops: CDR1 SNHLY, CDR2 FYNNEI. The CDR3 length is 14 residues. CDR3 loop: CASSERYSNQPQHF. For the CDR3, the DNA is TGTGCCAGCAGTGAACGGTATAGCAATCAGCCCCAGCATTTT.

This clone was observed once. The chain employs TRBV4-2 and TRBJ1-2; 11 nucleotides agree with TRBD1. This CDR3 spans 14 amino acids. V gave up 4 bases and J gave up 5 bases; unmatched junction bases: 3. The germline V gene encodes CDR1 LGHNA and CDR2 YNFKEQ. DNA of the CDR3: TGTGCCAGCAGCCCAAGGGACAGGGGGTATGGCTACACCTTC. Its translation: CASSPRDRGYGYTF.

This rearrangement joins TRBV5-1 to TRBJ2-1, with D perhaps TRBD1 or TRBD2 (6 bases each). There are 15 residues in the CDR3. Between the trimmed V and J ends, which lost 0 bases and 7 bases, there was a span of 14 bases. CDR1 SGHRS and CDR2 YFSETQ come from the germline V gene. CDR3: CASSLARGGMNEQFF. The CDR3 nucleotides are TGCGCCAGCAGCTTGGCCAGGGGAGGCATGAATGAGCAGTTCTTC.